These T cell receptor beta chains were read from a single sample in a study of metastatic and nonmetastatic thyroid tumors. MiXCR was used by TCRdb to re-call the PCR reads. The sample consists of roughly 8,000 clones, roughly 25% of them appearing once. The sequenced material came from tumor tissue. These receptors were taken from a female donor with papillary thyroid cancer or a benign thyroid nodule (not recorded which). Some clones in this sample may be carry-over from other donors' samples. CDR3s include the opening cysteine and the closing phenylalanine or tryptophan. A D gene is named only where the DNA matches it firmly. Rows may omit the clone size; those that give it use once, few, many or a size class.

V,size,D,J,DNA,CDR3
TRBV18,.,.,TRBJ2-1,TGCGCCAGCTCATTCCTAGGAGTCCGAAATGAGCAGTTCTTC,CASSFLGVRNEQFF
TRBV9,many,TRBD1,TRBJ1-1,TGTGCCAGCAGCGTCGGGACAGTCGGTGAAGCTTTCTTT,CASSVGTVGEAFF
TRBV5-1,.,.,TRBJ1-3,TGCGCCAGCAAGCAGGTCTACGTTGCGGACACCATATATTTT,CASKQVYVADTIYF
TRBV6-2/TRBV6-3,.,.,TRBJ1-2,TGTGCCAGCAGTTACTCCCCAGGGCAGAATGGCTACACCTTC,CASSYSPGQNGYTF
TRBV6-4,.,.,TRBJ2-1,TGCGCCAGCAGTGCCACCTTACAGGTGTCTTTGTTCTTC,CASSATLQVSLFF
TRBV19,.,TRBD1,TRBJ1-4,TGTGCCAGTAGTGATACAGGGGCCACTAATGAAAAACTGTTTTTT,CASSDTGATNEKLFF
TRBV27,.,.,TRBJ1-2,TGTGCCAGCAGTTTATTGTCCGGTGAGGGATTGGATGGCTACACCTTC,CASSLLSGEGLDGYTF
TRBV6-5,medium-sized,.,TRBJ2-2,TGTGCCAGCAGTTCTCTCCGATGGACAGAGAACACCGGGGAGCTGTTTTTT,CASSSLRWTENTGELFF
TRBV6-5,few,.,TRBJ1-2,TGTGCCAGCAGTTACAACTATGGCTACACCTTC,CASSYNYGYTF
TRBV11-2,many,.,TRBJ2-7,TGTGCCAGCAGCTTAGGGTATGAGATTTCCTACGAGCAGTACTTC,CASSLGYEISYEQYF
TRBV30,.,.,TRBJ1-3,TGTGCCTGGAGTCACATGGGCATTCGCTCTGGAAACACCATATATTTT,CAWSHMGIRSGNTIYF
TRBV7-2,.,TRBD2,TRBJ2-5,TGTGCCAGCAGCTCGATCATAGCGGGAGGGGCAGAGACCCAGTACTTC,CASSSIIAGGAETQYF
TRBV6-1,few,.,TRBJ1-2,TGTGCCAGCAGTGATCTCCGGGGGGGCTACACCTTC,CASSDLRGGYTF
TRBV10-1,few,.,TRBJ2-3,TGCGCCAGCAGCCCAGGGGTCGGCACAGATACGCAGTATTTT,CASSPGVGTDTQYF
TRBV7-3,.,TRBD1,TRBJ2-7,TGTGCCAGCAGCTTAGTGGGGGGACAGGGGGCCTCCTACGAGCAGTACTTC,CASSLVGGQGASYEQYF
TRBV4-1,.,TRBD1,TRBJ1-6,TGCGCCAGCAGCCAAGAAGGGACAGCTCCAATACAGACATCACCCCTCCACTTT,CASSQEGTAPIQTSPLHF
TRBV27,few,.,TRBJ1-6,TGTGCCAGCAGTCCGAACCGTGGGGGGTCACCCCTCCACTTT,CASSPNRGGSPLHF
TRBV12-3/TRBV12-4,many,.,TRBJ2-3,TGTGCCAGCAGTTTAGCAGATACGCAGTATTTT,CASSLADTQYF
TRBV19,many,.,TRBJ1-1,TGTGCCAGTAGTATAGGTAGGGACGGCGTAACTGAAGCTTTCTTT,CASSIGRDGVTEAFF
TRBV2,.,TRBD1,TRBJ1-6,TGTGCCACCTCGGGCGGGACAGATAATTCACCCCTCCACTTT,CATSGGTDNSPLHF
TRBV6-2/TRBV6-3,few,.,TRBJ2-3,TGTGCCAGCAGTTACCCGAGTTGGGCAGATACGCAGTATTTT,CASSYPSWADTQYF
TRBV6-1,medium-sized,.,TRBJ1-1,TGTGCCAGCAGCCTGGACCCGGCCACTGAAGCTTTCTTT,CASSLDPATEAFF
TRBV3-1,few,.,TRBJ2-3,TGTGCCAGCGCACCAAGGGCTAACGCTCGTAGCACAGATACGCAGTATTTT,CASAPRANARSTDTQYF
TRBV7-8,few,.,TRBJ1-1,TGTGCCAGCAGCCAAGGTCAGTGGAACACTGAAGCTTTCTTT,CASSQGQWNTEAFF
TRBV28,medium-sized,.,TRBJ2-7,TGTGCCAGCAGTACCAATAGGGGGTTCGGGGACGAGCAGTACTTC,CASSTNRGFGDEQYF
TRBV18,many,TRBD1,TRBJ2-7,TGTGCCAGCTCACCACCGGCGACAGGGACCTACGAGCAGTACTTC,CASSPPATGTYEQYF